What follows is one T cell receptor (beta chain) and its context. Its antigen is not yet known. No per-base quality is available; no much larger clone lies one base away. These data are taken from a study of somatic mutations in cytotoxic T cells in rheumatoid arthritis (dated by TCRdb to the late 2010s). About the full investigation: Before any treatment started and right after they were diagnosed, patients gave peripheral blood samples (about 30 ml EDTA). Whether expanded CD8+ T-cell clones in untreated, newly diagnosed rheumatoid arthritis carry somatic mutations was the study question, and clonality was characterized with TCRB deep sequencing. A total of some 63 rheumatoid arthritis patients and 20 or so healthy controls underwent TCRB deep sequencing. Patients and controls did not essentially differ in median age, which was nearly identical between the groups. Sorted V beta1+ cells also underwent TCRB sequencing, and some V beta antibody-stained T-cell populations were flow-sorted at nearly 100% purity on a FACSAria II or Sony SH800. What the research found in general, with its limitations: Healthy controls showed no age-related increase in CD8+ clonality, whereas patients did (Spearman r ≈ 0.5). There was no significant difference in CD8+ T-cell clonality between rheumatoid arthritis patients and age-matched healthy controls. The largest CD8+ clone made up more than 20% of CD8+ cells in about an eighth of the 65 patients, and blood and synovial fluid shared several identical CD8+ TCRB sequences. Viral specificity could not be ruled out by absence from virus-specific databases, and the antigen targets of the expanded CD8+ clones remained unknown. The slight underrepresentation of TRBV07 in patients was not corrected for multiple comparisons.

The germline V gene (reference sequence) yields PRHDT for CDR1 and FYEKMQ for CDR2. The CDR3 starts with the cysteine, ends with the phenylalanine, and has 14 residues. Left in the record is the CDR3 DNA by itself, 42 bases read in frame from the first base. V is shortened by 0 bases, J by 7 bases, and the region joining them spans 9 bases. Genomic DNA underwent TCRB CDR3 sequencing using the immunoSEQ assay. In the original analysis: Patient CD8+ clones larger than 1% were compared against published virus-specific TCRB sequences, and only a few matched. Analyses were restricted to productive TCRB rearrangements. A clone was defined by a unique TCRB CDR3 sequence, and clonality was computed as a productive clonality index based on Shannon entropy. Repertoire overlap for a pair of samples was computed from each clone's template counts relative to total templates per sample. A correlation with a Spearman r of roughly 0.66 was found between V-gene usage by flow cytometry and V-gene usage by TCRB sequencing. Here the immuneACCESS table is served through TCRdb, limited to in-frame sequences with V and J called. Missing clones are a known gap in these copies; in checked studies unresolved V genes cover under half, and the rest lacks a known reason. V and J calls and clone size follow that table, whereas D and trimming were derived from the DNA. The sample contains about 16,000 clones, about four fifths of them found a single time. The ten most abundant clones make up 22% of the sample.

Positive magnetic bead selection on an AutoMACS was used to isolate CD4+ and CD8+ cells, with flow cytometry used to check purity. A TCR V beta antibody panel was used in flow cytometry to screen first for clonal expansions, which were then characterized by TCRB deep sequencing of sorted CD8+ fractions. Peripheral blood mononuclear cells were obtained using density gradient separation with Ficoll-Paque PLUS. DNA was extracted from CD4-enriched, CD8-enriched or PBMC samples with Nucleospin Tissue or Tissue XS kits and quantified with a Qubit 2.0 fluorometer. Recombination linked TRBV13 to TRBJ1-4; the D region possibly corresponds to TRBD1 (5 bases align). The TCR originated in an adult with rheumatoid arthritis. The sequenced sample was CD8+ T cells sorted from blood. The CDR3 region reads CASSLGGDTEKLFF. The nucleotide sequence is TGTGCCAGCAGCTTAGGGGGGGATACTGAAAAACTGTTTTTT.